This T cell receptor beta chain was sequenced in a study of T-cell reconstitution after alpha-beta-depleted transplantation in children. This CDR3 region has 12 residues. The V gene's germline CDR1 is SQVTM and CDR2 ANQGSEA. Trimming removed 2 bases at V and 2 bases at J, with 5 bases between. On this clonotype: This sequence may be a read error, since a much larger clone differs from it by one base.

Unique molecular identifiers were incorporated during preparation of the TCRbeta library. TCRdb used MiXCR to reprocess the PCR reads, holding one entry per CDR3 protein. Of about 610,000 distinct CDR3 sequences listed, about 10% are singletons. The receptor was derived from a human donor who donated a stem cell graft to a child with acute myeloid leukemia. The source was PBMCs from the stem cell graft donor, collected from the stem cell graft. The V gene is TRBV29-1, the J gene TRBJ2-3, with D unresolved. The DNA for the CDR3 is TGCAGCGTTGAAAGGGACACAGATACGCAGTATTTT. Protein sequence: CSVERDTDTQYF.